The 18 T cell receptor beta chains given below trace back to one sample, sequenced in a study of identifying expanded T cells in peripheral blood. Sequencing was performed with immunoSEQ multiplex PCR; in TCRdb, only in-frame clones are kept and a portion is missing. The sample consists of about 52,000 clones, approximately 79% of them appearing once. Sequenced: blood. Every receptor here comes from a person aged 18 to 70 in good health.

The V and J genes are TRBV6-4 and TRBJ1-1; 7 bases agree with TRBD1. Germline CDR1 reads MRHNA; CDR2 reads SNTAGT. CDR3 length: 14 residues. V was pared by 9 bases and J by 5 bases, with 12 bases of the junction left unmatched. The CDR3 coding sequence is TGTGCCAGGACAGGGAATAAGGGAGGGACTGAAGCTTTCTTT. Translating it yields CARTGNKGGTEAFF.

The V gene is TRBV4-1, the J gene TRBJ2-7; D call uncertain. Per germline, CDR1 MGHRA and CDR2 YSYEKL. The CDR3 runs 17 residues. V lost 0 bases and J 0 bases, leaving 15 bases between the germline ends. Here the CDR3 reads CASSQERPGPFSYEQYF. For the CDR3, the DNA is TGCGCCAGCAGCCAAGAGAGGCCCGGCCCCTTCTCCTACGAGCAGTACTTC.

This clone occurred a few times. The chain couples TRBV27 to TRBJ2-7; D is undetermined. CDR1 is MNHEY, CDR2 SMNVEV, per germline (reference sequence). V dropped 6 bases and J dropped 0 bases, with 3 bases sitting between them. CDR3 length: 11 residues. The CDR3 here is CASRNSYEQYV. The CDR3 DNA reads TGTGCCAGCAGAAACTCCTACGAGCAGTACGTC.

In nucleotides, the CDR3 is TGTGCCAGCAGTTTCGCTCCTCCCTACGAGCAGTACTTC. This codes for CASSFAPPYEQYF. The chain combines TRBV27 with TRBJ2-7; D call uncertain. V was pared by 3 bases and J by 2 bases, with 8 bases between. Germline V gene lookup returns CDR1 MNHEY and CDR2 SMNVEV (reference sequence). This CDR3 is built from 13 residues.

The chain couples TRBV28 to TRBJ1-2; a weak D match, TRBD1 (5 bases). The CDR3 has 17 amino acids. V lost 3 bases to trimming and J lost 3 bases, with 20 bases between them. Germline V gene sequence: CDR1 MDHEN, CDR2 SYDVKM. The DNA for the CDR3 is TGTGCCAGCAGTTTCCGGGGAGCCCGGGGCCGGTACTATGGCTACACCTTC. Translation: CASSFRGARGRYYGYTF.

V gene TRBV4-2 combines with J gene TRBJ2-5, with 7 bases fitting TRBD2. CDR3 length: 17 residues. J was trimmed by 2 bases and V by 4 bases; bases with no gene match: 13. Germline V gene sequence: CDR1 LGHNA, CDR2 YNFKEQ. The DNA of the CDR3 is TGTGCCAGCAGCCCTACCTGGGGTAGCGGGCAACAAGAGACCCAGTACTTC. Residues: CASSPTWGSGQQETQYF.

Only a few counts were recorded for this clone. The CDR3 DNA reads TGTGCCAGTAGTATGAGCCAGGGCAATCAGCCCCAGCATTTT. Protein: CASSMSQGNQPQHF. V and J are TRBV19 and TRBJ1-5, with D unresolved. The CDR3 covers 14 residues. V lost 3 bases, J lost 2 bases, and 8 bases lay in between. Germline V gene lookup returns CDR1 LNHDA and CDR2 SQIVND (reference sequence).

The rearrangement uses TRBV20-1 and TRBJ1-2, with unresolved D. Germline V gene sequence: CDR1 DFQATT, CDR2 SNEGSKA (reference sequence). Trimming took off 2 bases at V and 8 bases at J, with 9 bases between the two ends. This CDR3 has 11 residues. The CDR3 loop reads CSARKSLGYTF. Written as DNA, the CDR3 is TGCAGTGCTAGAAAGAGTTTGGGCTACACCTTC.

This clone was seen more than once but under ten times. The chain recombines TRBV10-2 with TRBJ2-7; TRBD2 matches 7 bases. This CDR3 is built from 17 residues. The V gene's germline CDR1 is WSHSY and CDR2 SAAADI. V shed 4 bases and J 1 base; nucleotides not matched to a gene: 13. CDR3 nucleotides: TGCGCCAGCAGTGGGATCACGAAAGCGGGATCGTCCTACGAGCAGTACTTC. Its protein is CASSGITKAGSSYEQYF.

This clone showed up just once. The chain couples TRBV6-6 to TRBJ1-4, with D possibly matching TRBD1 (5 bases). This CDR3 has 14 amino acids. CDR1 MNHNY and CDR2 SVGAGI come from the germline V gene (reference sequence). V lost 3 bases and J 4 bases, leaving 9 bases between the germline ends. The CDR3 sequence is CASSYAGNNEKLFF. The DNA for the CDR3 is TGTGCCAGCAGTTATGCAGGGAATAATGAAAAACTGTTTTTT.

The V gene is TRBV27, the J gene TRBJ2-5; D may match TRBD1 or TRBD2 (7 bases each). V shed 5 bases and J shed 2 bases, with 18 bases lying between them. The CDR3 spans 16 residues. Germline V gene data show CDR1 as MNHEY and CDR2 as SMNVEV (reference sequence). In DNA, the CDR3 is TGTGCCAGCAGTACCCTTGGGAGGGGGCGTCAAGAGACCCAGTACTTC. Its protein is CASSTLGRGRQETQYF.

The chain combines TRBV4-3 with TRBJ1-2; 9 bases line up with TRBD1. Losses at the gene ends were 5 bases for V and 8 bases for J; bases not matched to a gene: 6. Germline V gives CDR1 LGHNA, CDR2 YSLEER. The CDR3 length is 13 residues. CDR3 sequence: CASSARTGEGYTF. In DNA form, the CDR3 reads TGCGCCAGCAGCGCCCGGACAGGGGAGGGCTACACCTTC.

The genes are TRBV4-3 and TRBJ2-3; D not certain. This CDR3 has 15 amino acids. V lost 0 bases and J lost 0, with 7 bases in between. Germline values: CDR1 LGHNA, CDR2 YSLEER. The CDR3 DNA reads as TGCGCCAGCAGCCAAGAACGGCAGAGCACAGATACGCAGTATTTT. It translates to CASSQERQSTDTQYF.

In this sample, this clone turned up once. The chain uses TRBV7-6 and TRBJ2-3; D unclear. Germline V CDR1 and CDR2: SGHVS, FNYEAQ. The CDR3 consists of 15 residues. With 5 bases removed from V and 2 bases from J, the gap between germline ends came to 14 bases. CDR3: CASSKTSHLTDTQYF. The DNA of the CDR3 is TGTGCCAGCAGCAAGACGTCCCACCTCACAGATACGCAGTATTTT.

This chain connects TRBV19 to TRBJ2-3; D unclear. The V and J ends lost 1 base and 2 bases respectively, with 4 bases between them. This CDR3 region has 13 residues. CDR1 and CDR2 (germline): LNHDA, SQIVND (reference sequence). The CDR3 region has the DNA TGTGCCAGTAGTATAGCCATCACAGATACGCAGTATTTT. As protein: CASSIAITDTQYF.

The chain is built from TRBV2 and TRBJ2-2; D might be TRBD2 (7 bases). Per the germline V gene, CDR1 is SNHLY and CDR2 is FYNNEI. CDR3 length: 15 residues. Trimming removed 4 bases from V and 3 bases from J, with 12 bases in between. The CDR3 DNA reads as TGTGCCAGCAGTGCAGGGGAGGGATACACCGGGGAGCTGTTTTTT. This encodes CASSAGEGYTGELFF.

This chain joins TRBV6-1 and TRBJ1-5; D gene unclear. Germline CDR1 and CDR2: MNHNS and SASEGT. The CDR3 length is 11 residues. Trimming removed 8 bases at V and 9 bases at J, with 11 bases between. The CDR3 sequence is CASRFGGPQHF. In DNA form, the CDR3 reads TGTGCCAGCCGCTTCGGTGGGCCCCAGCATTTT.

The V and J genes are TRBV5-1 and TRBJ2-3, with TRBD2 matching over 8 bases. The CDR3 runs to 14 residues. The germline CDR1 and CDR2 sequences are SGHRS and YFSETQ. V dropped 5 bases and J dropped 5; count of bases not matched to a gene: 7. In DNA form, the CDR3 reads TGCGCCAGCAGTTTTAGCGGGGATAAAGATACGCAGTATTTT. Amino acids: CASSFSGDKDTQYF.